This TCR beta chain was retrieved from a study of Graves' ophthalmopathy and Graves' hyperthyroidism. General study results and limits: Blood samples also showed most expanded thyroid clonotypes exceeding 0.001 frequency. Ophthalmopathy progression prediction by the model yielded a sensitivity of roughly 67% and a specificity of approximately 77%.

This clonotype showed up many times. As yet, its antigen is unknown. The germline gives CDR1 MNHEY, CDR2 SVGAGI. The CDR3 totals 14 residues. Losses at the gene ends were 8 bases for V and 7 bases for J; bases not matched to a gene: 10. Amplification of the TCR beta CDR3 regions used RNA transcripts (as template). HTBI-primed RT-PCR formed the first round, and a multiplex PCR formed the second. In TCRdb, the multiplex PCR reads were re-called with MiXCR into one record per CDR3 protein. This sample has about half a million distinct CDR3 sequences, with over 13% found just once. The receptor was isolated from a woman aged 25-40 years with Graves' ophthalmopathy. The chain recombines TRBV6-5 with TRBJ2-7, with 11 bases that match TRBD2. Sequencing was carried out using blood. CDR3 bases: TGTGCCAGCGAGGGACTAGCGGCCTTGGGAGAGCAGTACTTC. Its translation is CASEGLAALGEQYF.